The rows below give T cell receptor beta chains drawn from one sample of a study of shared clonotypes between healthy human individuals. The data were produced by immunoSEQ multiplex PCR, yet TCRdb's version contains in-frame clones alone and is incomplete. Counted here are over 2 million clones, approximately 94% occurring once; the ten biggest clones make up roughly 1%. Sequences were obtained from naive CD8+ T cells sorted from blood. The origin of the receptors is a man aged 18 to 30 in good health. CDR3s leave out the opening cysteine and the closing phenylalanine or tryptophan. The D gene is left open where the match is weak.

D gene: NA
J gene: TRBJ1-5
V gene: TRBV19
CDR3 protein: ASSVGLQQWNQPQH

D gene: TRBD2
J gene: TRBJ2-7
V gene: TRBV7-2
CDR3 protein: ASSLAGTSFSYEQY

D gene: TRBD1
J gene: TRBJ2-1
V gene: TRBV14
CDR3 protein: ASSQRPGTGFLEQF

D gene: TRBD2
J gene: TRBJ2-7
V gene: TRBV9
CDR3 protein: ASSVETSGSWYEQY

D gene: NA
J gene: TRBJ2-5
V gene: TRBV6-6
CDR3 protein: ASSLDLQETQY

D gene: TRBD1
J gene: TRBJ1-1
V gene: TRBV2
CDR3 protein: ASSARTGWTEAF

D gene: NA
J gene: TRBJ1-2
V gene: TRBV29-1
CDR3 protein: SVEDYTAGDKPSNYGYT

D gene: TRBD1
J gene: TRBJ2-7
V gene: TRBV13
CDR3 protein: ASSARLTGAEQY

D gene: TRBD1
J gene: TRBJ1-1
V gene: TRBV6-6
CDR3 protein: ASSLLQGGNTEAF

D gene: TRBD2
J gene: TRBJ2-5
V gene: TRBV10-2
CDR3 protein: ASSERGVGETQY

D gene: NA
J gene: TRBJ2-3
V gene: TRBV4-1
CDR3 protein: ASSQPGQGEDTQY

D gene: NA
J gene: TRBJ2-1
V gene: TRBV10-3
CDR3 protein: AVTGLPFNEQF

D gene: NA
J gene: TRBJ2-1
V gene: TRBV6-1
CDR3 protein: ASSVADSSYNEQF

D gene: NA
J gene: TRBJ2-2
V gene: TRBV9
CDR3 protein: ASSVKGTGELF

D gene: NA
J gene: TRBJ1-1
V gene: TRBV7-6
CDR3 protein: ASSLDYLGGGRLNTEAF

D gene: NA
J gene: TRBJ2-5
V gene: TRBV28
CDR3 protein: ASSFRLAQETQY

D gene: TRBD2
J gene: TRBJ2-3
V gene: TRBV2
CDR3 protein: ASSEGGGATDTQY

D gene: NA
J gene: TRBJ1-2
V gene: TRBV27
CDR3 protein: ASKTHAGDDYGYT

D gene: NA
J gene: TRBJ2-3
V gene: TRBV7-9
CDR3 protein: ASSPPGGPSTDTQY

D gene: NA
J gene: TRBJ1-4
V gene: TRBV6-6
CDR3 protein: AGRRTTNEKLF

D gene: TRBD2
J gene: TRBJ2-3
V gene: TRBV9
CDR3 protein: ASSVDSGSTQY

D gene: NA
J gene: TRBJ2-1
V gene: TRBV7-2
CDR3 protein: ASSLARGRAGYNEQF

D gene: NA
J gene: TRBJ1-5
V gene: TRBV30
CDR3 protein: AWSPVLGGQPQH

D gene: NA
J gene: TRBJ2-7
V gene: TRBV10-3
CDR3 protein: AISESAGYTYEQY

D gene: TRBD2
J gene: TRBJ2-5
V gene: TRBV6-5
CDR3 protein: ASSPGSGGSETQY

D gene: TRBD1
J gene: TRBJ2-5
V gene: TRBV28
CDR3 protein: ASFDRDGQTQY

D gene: TRBD1
J gene: TRBJ1-3
V gene: TRBV6-1
CDR3 protein: ASRRTGSSGNTIY

D gene: NA
J gene: TRBJ1-6
V gene: TRBV28
CDR3 protein: ASSLSGSINSPLH

D gene: TRBD2
J gene: TRBJ2-7
V gene: TRBV7-6
CDR3 protein: ASSLASGGLEQY

D gene: NA
J gene: TRBJ2-7
V gene: TRBV6-5
CDR3 protein: ASSYGQHSYEQY

D gene: NA
J gene: TRBJ1-3
V gene: TRBV13
CDR3 protein: ASSFGDSGNTIY

D gene: NA
J gene: TRBJ1-6
V gene: TRBV6-4
CDR3 protein: ASSDRETGDNSPLH

D gene: NA
J gene: TRBJ2-7
V gene: TRBV7-9
CDR3 protein: ASSSAASDYEQY

D gene: TRBD2
J gene: TRBJ2-7
V gene: TRBV4-1
CDR3 protein: ASSHSGESSYEQY

D gene: NA
J gene: TRBJ1-5
V gene: TRBV4-2
CDR3 protein: ASSQVLGINQPQH

D gene: TRBD1
J gene: TRBJ1-2
V gene: TRBV29-1
CDR3 protein: SVETGGVIGYT

D gene: NA
J gene: TRBJ2-7
V gene: TRBV10-3
CDR3 protein: AISELLGSYEQY

D gene: NA
J gene: TRBJ2-3
V gene: TRBV4-2
CDR3 protein: ASSQGGGRDISDTQY

D gene: TRBD1
J gene: TRBJ1-2
V gene: TRBV6-5
CDR3 protein: ASSYSQGAPGYT

D gene: NA
J gene: TRBJ2-5
V gene: TRBV7-8
CDR3 protein: ASSLAAGFVETQY

D gene: NA
J gene: TRBJ2-7
V gene: TRBV30
CDR3 protein: AWGPGAGEQY

D gene: TRBD2
J gene: TRBJ2-7
V gene: TRBV5-6
CDR3 protein: ASSPGLAPYEQY

D gene: NA
J gene: TRBJ2-1
V gene: TRBV28
CDR3 protein: ASSPSELANEQF

D gene: TRBD2
J gene: TRBJ2-1
V gene: TRBV7-9
CDR3 protein: ASSLREFSYNEQF

D gene: TRBD2
J gene: TRBJ2-7
V gene: TRBV11-1
CDR3 protein: ASSFVGLAGLSSYEQY

D gene: TRBD2
J gene: TRBJ2-5
V gene: TRBV6-6
CDR3 protein: ASSYPSGQETQY

D gene: NA
J gene: TRBJ2-1
V gene: TRBV13
CDR3 protein: ASSSYGTHNEQF

D gene: NA
J gene: TRBJ1-2
V gene: TRBV15
CDR3 protein: ATSRDRAGADYGYT

D gene: TRBD1
J gene: TRBJ1-2
V gene: TRBV27
CDR3 protein: ASSLSPQGAGGYT

D gene: NA
J gene: TRBJ1-1
V gene: TRBV27
CDR3 protein: ASTPLGATEAF

D gene: TRBD1
J gene: TRBJ1-1
V gene: TRBV27
CDR3 protein: ASSSTGGELHTEAF

D gene: NA
J gene: TRBJ2-5
V gene: TRBV2
CDR3 protein: ASSVRDFEETQY

D gene: NA
J gene: TRBJ2-7
V gene: TRBV11-2
CDR3 protein: ASSLESSEQY

D gene: NA
J gene: TRBJ2-1
V gene: TRBV5-4
CDR3 protein: ASSFDINQQF

D gene: TRBD1
J gene: TRBJ2-2
V gene: TRBV30
CDR3 protein: AWGTGPDTGELF